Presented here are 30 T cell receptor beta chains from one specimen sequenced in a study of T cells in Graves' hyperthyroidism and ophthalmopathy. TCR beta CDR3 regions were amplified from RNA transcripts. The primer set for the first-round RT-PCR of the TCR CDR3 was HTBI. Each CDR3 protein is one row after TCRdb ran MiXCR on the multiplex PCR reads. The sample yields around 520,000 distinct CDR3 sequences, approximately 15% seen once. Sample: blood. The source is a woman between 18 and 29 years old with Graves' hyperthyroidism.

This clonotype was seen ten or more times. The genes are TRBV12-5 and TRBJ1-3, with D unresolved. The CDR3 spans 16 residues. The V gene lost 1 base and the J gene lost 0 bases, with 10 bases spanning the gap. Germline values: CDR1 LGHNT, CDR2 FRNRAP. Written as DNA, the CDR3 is TGTGCTAGTGGTTTGGACAGACGGTCCTCTGGAAACACCATATATTTT. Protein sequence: CASGLDRRSSGNTIYF.

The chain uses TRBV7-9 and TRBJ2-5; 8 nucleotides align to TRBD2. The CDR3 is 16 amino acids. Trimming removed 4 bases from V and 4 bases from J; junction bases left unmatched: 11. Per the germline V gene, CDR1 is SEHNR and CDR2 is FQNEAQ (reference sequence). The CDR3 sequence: CASSSSWSLAGETQYF. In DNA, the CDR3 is TGTGCCAGCAGCTCTAGCTGGAGCCTAGCGGGAGAGACCCAGTACTTC.

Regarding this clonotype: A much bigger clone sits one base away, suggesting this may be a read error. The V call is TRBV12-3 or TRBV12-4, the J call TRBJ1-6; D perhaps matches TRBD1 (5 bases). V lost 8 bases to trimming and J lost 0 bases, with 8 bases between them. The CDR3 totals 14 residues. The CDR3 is CASGGDSYNSPLHF. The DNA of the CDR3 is TGTGCCAGCGGGGGAGACTCCTATAATTCACCCCTCCACTTT.

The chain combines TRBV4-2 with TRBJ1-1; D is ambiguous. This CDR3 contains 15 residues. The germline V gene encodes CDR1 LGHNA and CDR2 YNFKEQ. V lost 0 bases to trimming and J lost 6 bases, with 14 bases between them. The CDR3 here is CASSQDITLFPEAFF. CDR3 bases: TGTGCCAGCAGCCAAGATATAACGCTTTTCCCTGAAGCTTTCTTT.

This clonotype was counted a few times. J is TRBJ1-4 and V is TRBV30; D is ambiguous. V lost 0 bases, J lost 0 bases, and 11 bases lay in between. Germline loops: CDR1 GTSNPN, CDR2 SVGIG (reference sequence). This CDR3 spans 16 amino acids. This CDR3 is CAWSVLNRPTNEKLFF. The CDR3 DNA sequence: TGTGCCTGGAGTGTACTCAACAGACCAACTAATGAAAAACTGTTTTTT.

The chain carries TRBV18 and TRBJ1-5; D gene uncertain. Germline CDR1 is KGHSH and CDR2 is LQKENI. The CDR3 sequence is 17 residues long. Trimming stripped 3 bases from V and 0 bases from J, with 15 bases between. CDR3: CASSPKEPLTSNQPQHF. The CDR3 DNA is TGTGCCAGCTCACCGAAGGAACCATTAACTAGCAATCAGCCCCAGCATTTT.

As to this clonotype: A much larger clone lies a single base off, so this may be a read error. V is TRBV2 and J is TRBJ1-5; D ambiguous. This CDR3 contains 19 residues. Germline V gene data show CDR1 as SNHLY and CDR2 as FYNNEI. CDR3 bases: TGTGCCAGCAGCCCTACCCGGAGAGCAACAGAGTATAGCAATCAGCACCAGCATTTT. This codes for CASSPTRRATEYSNQHQHF.

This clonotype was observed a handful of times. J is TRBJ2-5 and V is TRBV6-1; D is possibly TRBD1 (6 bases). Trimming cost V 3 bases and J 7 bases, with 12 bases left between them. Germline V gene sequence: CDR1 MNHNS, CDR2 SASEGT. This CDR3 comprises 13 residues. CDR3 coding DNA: TGTGCCAGCAGTGAGGACAGATCTTTGACCCAGTACTTC. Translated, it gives CASSEDRSLTQYF.

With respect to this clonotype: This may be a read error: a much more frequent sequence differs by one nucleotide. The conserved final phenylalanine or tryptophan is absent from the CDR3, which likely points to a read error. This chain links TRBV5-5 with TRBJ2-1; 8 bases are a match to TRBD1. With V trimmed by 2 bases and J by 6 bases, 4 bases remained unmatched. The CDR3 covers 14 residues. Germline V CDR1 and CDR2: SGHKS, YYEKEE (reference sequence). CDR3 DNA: TGTGCCAGCAGCTTTCCGGGACAGGTCAATGAGCAGTTCGTC. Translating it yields CASSFPGQVNEQFV.

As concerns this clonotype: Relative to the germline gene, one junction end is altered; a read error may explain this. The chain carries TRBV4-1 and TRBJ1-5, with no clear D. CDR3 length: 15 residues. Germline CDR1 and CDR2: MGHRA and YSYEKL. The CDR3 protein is CASSQDNWSNQPHHF. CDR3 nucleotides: TGCGCCAGCAGCCAAGATAATTGGAGCAATCAGCCCCATCATTTT.

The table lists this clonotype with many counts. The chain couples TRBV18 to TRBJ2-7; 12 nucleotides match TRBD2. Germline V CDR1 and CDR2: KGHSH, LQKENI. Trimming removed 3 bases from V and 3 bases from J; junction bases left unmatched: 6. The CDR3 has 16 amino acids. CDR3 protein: CASSPRLAGDHYEQYF. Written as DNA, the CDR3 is TGTGCCAGCTCACCTCGACTAGCGGGAGACCACTACGAGCAGTACTTC.

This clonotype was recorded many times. The CDR3, as DNA: TGTGCCAGTAGTATAGAAGGTGCAGTGATTGGCTATGGCTACACCTTC. This encodes CASSIEGAVIGYGYTF. This chain uses TRBV19 with TRBJ1-2; no firm D call. This CDR3 contains 16 residues. Germline assignment: CDR1 LNHDA and CDR2 SQIVND (reference sequence). V was clipped by 0 bases and J by 4 bases, with 15 bases between them.

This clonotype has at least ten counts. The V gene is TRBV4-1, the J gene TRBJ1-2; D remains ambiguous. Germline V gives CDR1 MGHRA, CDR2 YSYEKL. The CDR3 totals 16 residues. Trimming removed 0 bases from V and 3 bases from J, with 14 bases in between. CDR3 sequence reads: CASSQESGREDYGYTF. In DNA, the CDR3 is TGCGCCAGCAGCCAAGAATCGGGAAGGGAAGACTATGGCTACACCTTC.

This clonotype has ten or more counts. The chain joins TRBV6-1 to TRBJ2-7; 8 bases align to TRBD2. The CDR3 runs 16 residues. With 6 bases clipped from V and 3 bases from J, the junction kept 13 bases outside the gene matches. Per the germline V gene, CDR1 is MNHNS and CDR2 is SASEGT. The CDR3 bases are TGTGCCAGCAGGTACAATCGGCTAGCGGGCATCTACGAGCAGTACGTC. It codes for CASRYNRLAGIYEQYV.

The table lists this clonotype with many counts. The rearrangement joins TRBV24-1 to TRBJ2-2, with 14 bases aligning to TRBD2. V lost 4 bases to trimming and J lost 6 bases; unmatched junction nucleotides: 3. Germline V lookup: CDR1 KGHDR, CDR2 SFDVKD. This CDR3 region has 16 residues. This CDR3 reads CATSDSGLAGAGELFF. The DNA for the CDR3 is TGTGCCACCAGTGACTCGGGACTAGCGGGGGCCGGGGAGCTGTTTTTT.

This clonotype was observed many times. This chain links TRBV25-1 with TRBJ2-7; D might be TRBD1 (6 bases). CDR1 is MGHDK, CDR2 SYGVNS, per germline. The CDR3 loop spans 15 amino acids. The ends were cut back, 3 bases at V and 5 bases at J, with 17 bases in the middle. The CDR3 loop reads CASSDRSGQGNEQYF. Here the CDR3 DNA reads TGTGCCAGCAGTGACCGCTCAGGGCAGGGGAACGAGCAGTACTTC.

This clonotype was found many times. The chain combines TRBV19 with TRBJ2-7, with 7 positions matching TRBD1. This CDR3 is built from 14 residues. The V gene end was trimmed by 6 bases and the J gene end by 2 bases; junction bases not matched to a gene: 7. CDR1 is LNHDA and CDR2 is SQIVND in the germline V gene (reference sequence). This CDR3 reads CASSQTGQAYEQYF. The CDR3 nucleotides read TGTGCCAGTAGCCAGACAGGGCAAGCCTACGAGCAGTACTTC. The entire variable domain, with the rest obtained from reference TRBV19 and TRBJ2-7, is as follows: DGGITQSPKYLFRKEGQNVTLSCEQNLNHDAMYWYRQDPGQGLRLIYYSQIVNDFQKGDIAEGYSVSREKKESFPLTVTSAQKNPTAFYLCASSQTGQAYEQYFGPGTRLTVT.

Written as DNA, the CDR3 is TGCAGCGTTGCCAGGGGGAACTCTAATGAAAAACTGTTTTTT. Encoded protein: CSVARGNSNEKLFF. The rearrangement uses TRBV20-1 and TRBJ1-4; TRBD1 agrees at 7 bases. Looked up from germline, CDR1 is DFQATT and CDR2 is SNEGSKA (reference sequence). The CDR3 sequence is 14 residues long.

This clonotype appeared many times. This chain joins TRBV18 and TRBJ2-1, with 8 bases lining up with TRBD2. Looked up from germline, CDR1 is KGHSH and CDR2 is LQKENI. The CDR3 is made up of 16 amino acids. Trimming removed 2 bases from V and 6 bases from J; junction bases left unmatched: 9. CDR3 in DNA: TGTGCCAGCTCACCATCGCAGCGGGAGCTTGGCAATGAGCAGTTCTTC. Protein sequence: CASSPSQRELGNEQFF. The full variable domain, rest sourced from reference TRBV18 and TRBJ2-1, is NAGVMQNPRHLVRRRGQEARLRCSPMKGHSHVYWYRQLPEEGLKFMVYLQKENIIDESGMPKERFSAEFPKEGPSILRIQQVVRGDSAAYFCASSPSQRELGNEQFFGPGTRLTVL.

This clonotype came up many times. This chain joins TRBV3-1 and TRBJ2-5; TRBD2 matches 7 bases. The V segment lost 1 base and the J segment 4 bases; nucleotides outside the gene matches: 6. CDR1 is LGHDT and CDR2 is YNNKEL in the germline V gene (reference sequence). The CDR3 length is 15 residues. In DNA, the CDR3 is TGTGCCAGCAGCCAAGGTCTAGCGGCGGGAGAGACCCAGTACTTC. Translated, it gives CASSQGLAAGETQYF.

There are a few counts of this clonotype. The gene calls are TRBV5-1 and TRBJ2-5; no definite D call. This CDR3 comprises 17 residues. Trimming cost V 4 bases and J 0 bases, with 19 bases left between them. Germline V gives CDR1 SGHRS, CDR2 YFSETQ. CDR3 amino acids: CASSEPQNPKYQETQYF. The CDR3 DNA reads TGCGCCAGCAGCGAGCCACAGAACCCTAAGTACCAAGAGACCCAGTACTTC. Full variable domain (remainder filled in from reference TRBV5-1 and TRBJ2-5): KAGVTQTPRYLIKTRGQQVTLSCSPISGHRSVSWYQQTPGQGLQFLFEYFSETQRNKGNFPGRFSGRQFSNSRSEMNVSTLELGDSALYLCASSEPQNPKYQETQYFGPGTRLLVL.

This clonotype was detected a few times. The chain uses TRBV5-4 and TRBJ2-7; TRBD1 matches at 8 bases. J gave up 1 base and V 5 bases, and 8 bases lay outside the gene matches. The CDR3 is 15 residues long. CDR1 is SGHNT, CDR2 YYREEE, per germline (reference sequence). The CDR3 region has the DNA TGTGCCAGCAGACCCGACAGGGGCGATTCCTACGAGCAGTACGTC. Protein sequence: CASRPDRGDSYEQYV.

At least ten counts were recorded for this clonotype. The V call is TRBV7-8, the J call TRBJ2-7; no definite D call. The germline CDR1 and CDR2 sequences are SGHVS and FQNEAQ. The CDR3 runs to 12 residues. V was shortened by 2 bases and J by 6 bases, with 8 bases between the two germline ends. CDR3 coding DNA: TGTGCCAGCAGCTTATCACGTGGCGAGCAGTACGTC. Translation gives CASSLSRGEQYV.

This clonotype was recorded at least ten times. CDR3 nucleotides: TGTGCCAGCAGTCCCACAGGGAACGAGCAGTACTTC. Amino acids: CASSPTGNEQYF. The V gene is TRBV12-3 or TRBV12-4, the J gene TRBJ2-7; D possibly corresponds to TRBD1 (6 bases). V lost 5 bases and J 5 bases, leaving 10 bases between the germline ends. The CDR3 runs to 12 residues.

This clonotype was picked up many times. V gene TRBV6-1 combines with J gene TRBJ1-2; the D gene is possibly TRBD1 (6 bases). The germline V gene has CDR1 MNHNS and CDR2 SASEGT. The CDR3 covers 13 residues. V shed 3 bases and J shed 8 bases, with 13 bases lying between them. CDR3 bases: TGTGCCAGCAGTGAGGGAACAGGGTTCGGCTACACCTTC. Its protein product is CASSEGTGFGYTF.

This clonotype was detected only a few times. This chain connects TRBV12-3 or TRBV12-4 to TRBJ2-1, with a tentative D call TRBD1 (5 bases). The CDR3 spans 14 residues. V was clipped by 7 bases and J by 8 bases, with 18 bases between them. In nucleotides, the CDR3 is TGTGCCAGCACCCAGGTATTGACAGACCATGAGCAGTTCTTC. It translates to CASTQVLTDHEQFF.

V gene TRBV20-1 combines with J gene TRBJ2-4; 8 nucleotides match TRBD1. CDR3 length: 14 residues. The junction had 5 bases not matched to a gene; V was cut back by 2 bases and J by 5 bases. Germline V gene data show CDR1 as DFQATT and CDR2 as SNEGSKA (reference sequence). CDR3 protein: CSARRTGSQNIQYF. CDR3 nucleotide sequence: TGCAGTGCTAGACGGACAGGGTCGCAAAACATTCAGTACTTC.

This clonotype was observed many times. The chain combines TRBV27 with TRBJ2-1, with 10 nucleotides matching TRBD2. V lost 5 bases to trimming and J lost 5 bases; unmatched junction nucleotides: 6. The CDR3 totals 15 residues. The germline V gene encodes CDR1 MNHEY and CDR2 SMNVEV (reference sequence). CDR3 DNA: TGTGCCAGCAGTCCATTAGCGGGAGGCGACAATGAGCAGTTCTTC. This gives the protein CASSPLAGGDNEQFF.

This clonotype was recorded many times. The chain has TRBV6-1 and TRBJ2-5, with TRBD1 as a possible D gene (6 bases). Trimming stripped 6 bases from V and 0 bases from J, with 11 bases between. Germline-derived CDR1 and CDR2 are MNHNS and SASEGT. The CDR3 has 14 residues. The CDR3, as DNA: TGTGCCAGCAGCCAGGGGCACTACCAAGAGACCCAGTACTTC. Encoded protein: CASSQGHYQETQYF.

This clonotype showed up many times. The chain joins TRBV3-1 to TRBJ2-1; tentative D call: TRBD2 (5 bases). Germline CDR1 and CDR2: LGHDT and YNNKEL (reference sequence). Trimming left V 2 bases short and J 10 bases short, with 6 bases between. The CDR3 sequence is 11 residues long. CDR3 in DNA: TGTGCCAGCAGCCAACAGCGGGAGCAGTTCTTC. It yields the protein CASSQQREQFF.